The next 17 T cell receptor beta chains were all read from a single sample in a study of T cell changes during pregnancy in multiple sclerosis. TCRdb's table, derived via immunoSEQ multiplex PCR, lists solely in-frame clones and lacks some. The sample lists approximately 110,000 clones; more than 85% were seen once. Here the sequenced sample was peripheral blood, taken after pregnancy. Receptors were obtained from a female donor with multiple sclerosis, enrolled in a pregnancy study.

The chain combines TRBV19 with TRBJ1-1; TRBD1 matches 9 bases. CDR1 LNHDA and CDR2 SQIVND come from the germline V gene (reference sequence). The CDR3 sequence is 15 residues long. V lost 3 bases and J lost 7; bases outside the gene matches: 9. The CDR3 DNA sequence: TGTGCCAGTAGTATCTTGACAGGGGGGGGGAATGAAGCTTTCTTT. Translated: CASSILTGGGNEAFF.

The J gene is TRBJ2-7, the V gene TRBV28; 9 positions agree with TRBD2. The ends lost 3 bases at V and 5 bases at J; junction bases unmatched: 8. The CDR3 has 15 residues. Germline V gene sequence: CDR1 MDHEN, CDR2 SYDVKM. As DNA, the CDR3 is TGTGCCAGCAGTTTGGCGGGACTAGCCCCCGACGAGCAGTACTTC. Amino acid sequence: CASSLAGLAPDEQYF.

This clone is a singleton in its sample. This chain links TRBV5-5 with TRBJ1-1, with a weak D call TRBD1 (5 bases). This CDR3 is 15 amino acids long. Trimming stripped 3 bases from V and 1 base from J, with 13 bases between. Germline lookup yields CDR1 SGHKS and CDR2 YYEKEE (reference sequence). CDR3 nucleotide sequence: TGTGCCAGCAGCTATCACAGGTTCCAGAACACTGAAGCTTTCTTT. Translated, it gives CASSYHRFQNTEAFF.

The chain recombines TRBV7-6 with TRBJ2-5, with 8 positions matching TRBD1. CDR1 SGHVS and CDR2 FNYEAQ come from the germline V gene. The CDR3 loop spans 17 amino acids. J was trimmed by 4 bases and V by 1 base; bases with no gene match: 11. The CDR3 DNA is TGTGCCAGCAGCTTAGGTTCCGGACAGGGAGTAGGAGAGACCCAGTACTTC. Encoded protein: CASSLGSGQGVGETQYF.

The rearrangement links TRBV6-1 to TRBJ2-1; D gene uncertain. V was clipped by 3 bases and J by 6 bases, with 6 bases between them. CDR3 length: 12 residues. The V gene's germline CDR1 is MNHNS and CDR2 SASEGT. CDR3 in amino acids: CASSDSFNEQFF. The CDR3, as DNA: TGTGCCAGCAGTGATTCTTTCAATGAGCAGTTCTTC.

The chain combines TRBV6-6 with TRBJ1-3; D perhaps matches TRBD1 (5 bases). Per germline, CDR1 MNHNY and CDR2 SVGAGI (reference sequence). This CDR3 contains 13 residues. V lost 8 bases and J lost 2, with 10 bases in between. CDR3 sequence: CASRGGAGNTIYF. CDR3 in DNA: TGTGCCAGCCGGGGGGGAGCTGGAAACACCATATATTTT.

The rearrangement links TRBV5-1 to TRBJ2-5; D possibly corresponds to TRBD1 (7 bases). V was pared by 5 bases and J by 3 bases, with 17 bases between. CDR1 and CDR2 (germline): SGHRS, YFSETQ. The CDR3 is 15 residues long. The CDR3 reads CASRRGGGQKETQYF. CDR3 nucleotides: TGCGCCAGCAGGAGAGGAGGGGGCCAAAAAGAGACCCAGTACTTC.

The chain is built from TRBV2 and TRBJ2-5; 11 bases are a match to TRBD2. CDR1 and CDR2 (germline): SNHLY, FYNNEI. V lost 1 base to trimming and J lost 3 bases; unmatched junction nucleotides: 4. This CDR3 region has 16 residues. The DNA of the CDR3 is TGTGCCAGCAGTGAAGAGCTAGCGGGGGGAAAAGAGACCCAGTACTTC. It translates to CASSEELAGGKETQYF. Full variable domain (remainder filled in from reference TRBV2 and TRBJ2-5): EPEVTQTPSHQVTQMGQEVILRCVPISNHLYFYWYRQILGQKVEFLVSFYNNEISEKSEIFDDQFSVERPDGSNFTLKIRSTKLEDSAMYFCASSEELAGGKETQYFGPGTRLLVL.

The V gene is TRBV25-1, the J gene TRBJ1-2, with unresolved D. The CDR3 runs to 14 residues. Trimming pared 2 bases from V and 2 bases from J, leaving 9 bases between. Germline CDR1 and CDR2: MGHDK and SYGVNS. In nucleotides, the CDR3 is TGTGCCAGCAGTGAAGAACCGGGAAACTATGGCTACACCTTC. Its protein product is CASSEEPGNYGYTF.

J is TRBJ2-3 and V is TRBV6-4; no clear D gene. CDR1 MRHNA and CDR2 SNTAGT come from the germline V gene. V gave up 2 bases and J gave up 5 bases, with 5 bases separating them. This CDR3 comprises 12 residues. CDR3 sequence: CASSDNGDTQYF. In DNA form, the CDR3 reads TGTGCCAGCAGTGACAACGGAGATACGCAGTATTTT.

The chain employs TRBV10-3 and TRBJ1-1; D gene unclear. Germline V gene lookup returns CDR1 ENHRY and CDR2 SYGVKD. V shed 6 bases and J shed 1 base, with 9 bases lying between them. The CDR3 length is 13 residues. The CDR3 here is CAIRGAQNTEAFF. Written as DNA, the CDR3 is TGTGCCATCAGGGGCGCCCAGAACACTGAAGCTTTCTTT.

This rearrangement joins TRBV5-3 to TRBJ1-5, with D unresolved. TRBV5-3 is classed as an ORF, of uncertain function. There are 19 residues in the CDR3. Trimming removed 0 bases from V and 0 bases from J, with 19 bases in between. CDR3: CARSLVWLVGIYSNQPQHF. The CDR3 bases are TGTGCCAGAAGCTTGGTTTGGCTGGTCGGGATTTATAGCAATCAGCCCCAGCATTTT.

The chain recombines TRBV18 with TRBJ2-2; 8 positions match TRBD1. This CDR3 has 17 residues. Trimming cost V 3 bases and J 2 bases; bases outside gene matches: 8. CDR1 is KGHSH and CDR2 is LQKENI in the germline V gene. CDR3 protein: CASSPDRANINTGELFF. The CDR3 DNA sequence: TGTGCCAGCTCACCGGACAGGGCCAACATAAACACCGGGGAGCTGTTTTTT. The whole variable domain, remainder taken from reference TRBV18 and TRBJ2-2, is NAGVMQNPRHLVRRRGQEARLRCSPMKGHSHVYWYRQLPEEGLKFMVYLQKENIIDESGMPKERFSAEFPKEGPSILRIQQVVRGDSAAYFCASSPDRANINTGELFFGEGSRLTVL.

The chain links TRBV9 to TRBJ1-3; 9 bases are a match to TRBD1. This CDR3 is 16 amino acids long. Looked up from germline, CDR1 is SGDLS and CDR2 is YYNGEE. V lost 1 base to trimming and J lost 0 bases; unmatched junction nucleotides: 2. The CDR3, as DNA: TGTGCCAGCAGCGTAACGACAGGGGGCTCTGGAAACACCATATATTTT. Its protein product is CASSVTTGGSGNTIYF.

This CDR3 is CASSGGNYGYTF. In nucleotides, the CDR3 is TGTGCCAGCAGTGGCGGCAACTATGGCTACACCTTC. This rearrangement joins TRBV2 to TRBJ1-2; D gene unclear. Trimming removed 4 bases from V and 2 bases from J, with 5 bases in between. From germline, CDR1 is SNHLY and CDR2 FYNNEI. This CDR3 is 12 amino acids long.

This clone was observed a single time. The CDR3 region has the DNA TGTGCCACCAGCATGGGAACCGGACAGGCGAACACCGGGGAGCTGTTTTTT. Translating gives CATSMGTGQANTGELFF. The V call is TRBV15, the J call TRBJ2-2; 7 bases align to TRBD1. There are 17 residues in the CDR3. With V trimmed by 4 bases and J by 0 bases, 8 bases remained unmatched. Germline loops: CDR1 LNHNV, CDR2 YYDKDF (reference sequence).

The CDR3 coding sequence is TGTGCCAGCAGCTTAGCGGGCAGCCCGAACACTGAAGCTTTCTTT. It specifies CASSLAGSPNTEAFF. The rearrangement uses TRBV7-6 and TRBJ1-1; D ambiguous. V lost 0 bases and J lost 1, with 9 bases in between. In germline, CDR1 is SGHVS, CDR2 FNYEAQ. The CDR3 runs to 15 residues.